This is a list of T cell receptor beta chains from one sample in a study of a mutant IDH1 vaccine in newly diagnosed glioma. The method was immunoSEQ multiplex PCR; TCRdb's version includes in-frame clones alone and lacks a portion of them. Here the sample spans under 45,000 clones, 85% to 95% being singletons. Antigens of these TCRs are unknown. The specimen was PBMCs, collected from a glioma patient whose treatment included an IDH1 peptide vaccine. These receptor sequences come from a man aged 45 to 65 with glioma. Each CDR3 is given with its conserved first and last residue.

j_call	v_call	cdr3_aa
TRBJ2-6	TRBV5-6	CASSFLLADLSGANVLTF
TRBJ2-1	TRBV6-4	CASASFRDSSSYNEQFF
TRBJ1-2	TRBV30	CAWSGGPFFYGYTF
TRBJ2-3	TRBV5-1	CASRQGGARDTQYF
TRBJ2-2	TRBV7-8	CASSRTGSAGELFF
TRBJ2-1	TRBV15	CATSIFGTTSYNEQFF
TRBJ2-3	TRBV4-2	CASSQGSKGAADTQYF
TRBJ1-5	TRBV19	CASSIPQGYQPQHF
TRBJ1-4	TRBV5-6	CASSLVGGGEKLFF
TRBJ1-2	TRBV29-1	CSVDQVGTGGNYGYTF
TRBJ1-1	TRBV2	CASNTNVDTEAFF
TRBJ2-2	TRBV7-2	CASSSSGFTWGELFF
TRBJ1-5	TRBV2	CASRNRDLSNQPQHF
TRBJ1-2	TRBV11-2	CASSSSSNYGYTF
TRBJ1-1	TRBV5-1	CASSLGQVNTEAFF
TRBJ2-7	TRBV10-2	CASSEVAVREKDEQYF
TRBJ1-2	TRBV5-1	CASSYGYGYTF
TRBJ1-5	TRBV20-1	CSARDIGAQHF